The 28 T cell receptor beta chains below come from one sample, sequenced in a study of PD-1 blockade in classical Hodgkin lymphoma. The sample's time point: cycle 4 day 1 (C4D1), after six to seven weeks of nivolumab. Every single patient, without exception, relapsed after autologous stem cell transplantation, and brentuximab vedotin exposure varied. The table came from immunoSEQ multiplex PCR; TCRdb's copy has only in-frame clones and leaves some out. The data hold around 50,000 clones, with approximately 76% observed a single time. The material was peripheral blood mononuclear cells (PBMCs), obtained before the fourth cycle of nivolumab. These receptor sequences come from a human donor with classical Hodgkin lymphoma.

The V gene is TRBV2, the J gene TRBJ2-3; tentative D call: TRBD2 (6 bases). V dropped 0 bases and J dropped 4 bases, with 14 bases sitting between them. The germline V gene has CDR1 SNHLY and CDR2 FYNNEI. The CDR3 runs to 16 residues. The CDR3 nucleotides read TGTGCCAGCAGTGAAGCTTCCGGCGGGATCGCAGATACGCAGTATTTT. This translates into CASSEASGGIADTQYF.

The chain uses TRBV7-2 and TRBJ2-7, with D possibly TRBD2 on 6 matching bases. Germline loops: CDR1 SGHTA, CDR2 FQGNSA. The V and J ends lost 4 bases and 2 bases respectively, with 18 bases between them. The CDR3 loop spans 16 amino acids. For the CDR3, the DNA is TGTGCCAGCAGCTCCACGGTCCGGAGGGAAACCTACGAGCAGTACTTC. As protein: CASSSTVRRETYEQYF.

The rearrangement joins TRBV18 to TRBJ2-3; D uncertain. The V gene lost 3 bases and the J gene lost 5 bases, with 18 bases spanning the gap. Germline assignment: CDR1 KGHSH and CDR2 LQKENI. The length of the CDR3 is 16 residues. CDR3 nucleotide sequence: TGTGCCAGCTCACCGCTAGTAGGAGTCAGGCAAGATACGCAGTATTTT. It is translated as CASSPLVGVRQDTQYF.

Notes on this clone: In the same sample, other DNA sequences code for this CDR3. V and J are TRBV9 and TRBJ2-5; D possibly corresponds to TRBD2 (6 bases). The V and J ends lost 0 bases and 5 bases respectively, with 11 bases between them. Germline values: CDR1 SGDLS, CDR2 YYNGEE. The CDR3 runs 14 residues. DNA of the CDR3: TGTGCCAGCAGCGTAGCTGGGGCGGGGGAGACCCAGTACTTC. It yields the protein CASSVAGAGETQYF.

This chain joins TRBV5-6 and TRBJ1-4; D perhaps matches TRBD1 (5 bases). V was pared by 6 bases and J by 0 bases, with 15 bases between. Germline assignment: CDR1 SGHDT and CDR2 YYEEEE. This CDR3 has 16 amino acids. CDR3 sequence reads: CASIEWGLATNEKLFF. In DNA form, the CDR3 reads TGTGCCAGCATCGAGTGGGGGTTGGCAACTAATGAAAAACTGTTTTTT.

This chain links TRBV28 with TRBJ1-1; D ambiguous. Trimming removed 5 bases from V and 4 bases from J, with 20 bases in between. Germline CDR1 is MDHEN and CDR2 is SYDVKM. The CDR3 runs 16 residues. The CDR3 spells CASSTGVWVEGTEAFF. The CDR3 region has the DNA TGTGCCAGCAGTACCGGTGTATGGGTCGAGGGCACTGAAGCTTTCTTT. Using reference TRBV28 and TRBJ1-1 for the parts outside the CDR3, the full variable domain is DVKVTQSSRYLVKRTGEKVFLECVQDMDHENMFWYRQDPGLGLRLIYFSYDVKMKEKGDIPEGYSVSREKKERFSLILESASTNQTSMYLCASSTGVWVEGTEAFFGQGTRLTVV.

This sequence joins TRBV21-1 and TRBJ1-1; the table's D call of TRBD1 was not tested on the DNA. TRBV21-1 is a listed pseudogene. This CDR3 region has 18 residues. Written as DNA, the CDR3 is TGTGCCAGCAGCAAAGAAATTTGGAAGGGGATGGTGAACACTGAAGCTTTCTTT. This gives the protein CASSKEIWKGMVNTEAFF.

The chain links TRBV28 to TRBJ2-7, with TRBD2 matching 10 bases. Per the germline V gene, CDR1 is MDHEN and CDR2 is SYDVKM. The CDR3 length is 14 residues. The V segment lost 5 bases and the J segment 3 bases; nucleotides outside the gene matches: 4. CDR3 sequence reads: CASSAWTSGYEQYF. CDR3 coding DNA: TGTGCCAGCAGTGCTTGGACTAGCGGCTACGAGCAGTACTTC.

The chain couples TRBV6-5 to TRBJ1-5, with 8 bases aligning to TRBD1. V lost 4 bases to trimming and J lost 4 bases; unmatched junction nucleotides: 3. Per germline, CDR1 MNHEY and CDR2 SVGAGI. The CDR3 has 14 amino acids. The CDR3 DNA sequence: TGTGCCAGCAGTTCCGGGACAGGAAATCAGCCCCAGCATTTT. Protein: CASSSGTGNQPQHF.

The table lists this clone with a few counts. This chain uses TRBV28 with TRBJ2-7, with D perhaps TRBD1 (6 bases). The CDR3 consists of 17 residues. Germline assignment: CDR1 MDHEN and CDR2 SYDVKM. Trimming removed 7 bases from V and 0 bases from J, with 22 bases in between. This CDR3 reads CASTKLPGTPSSYEQYF. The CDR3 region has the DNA TGTGCCAGCACCAAACTCCCCGGGACACCTAGCTCCTACGAGCAGTACTTC.

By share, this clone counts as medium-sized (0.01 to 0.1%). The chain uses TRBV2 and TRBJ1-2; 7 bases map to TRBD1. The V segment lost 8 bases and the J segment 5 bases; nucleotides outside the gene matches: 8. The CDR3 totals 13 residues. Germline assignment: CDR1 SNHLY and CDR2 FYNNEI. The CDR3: CASEYIQGYGYTF. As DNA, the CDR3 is TGTGCCAGCGAATATATACAGGGGTATGGCTACACCTTC.

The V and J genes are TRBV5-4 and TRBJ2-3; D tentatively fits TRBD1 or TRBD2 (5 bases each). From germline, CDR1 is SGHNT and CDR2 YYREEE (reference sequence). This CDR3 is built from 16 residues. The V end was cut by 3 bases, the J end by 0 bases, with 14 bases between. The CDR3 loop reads CASSWGKGSSTDTQYF. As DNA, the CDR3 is TGTGCCAGCAGCTGGGGGAAGGGCAGCAGCACAGATACGCAGTATTTT.

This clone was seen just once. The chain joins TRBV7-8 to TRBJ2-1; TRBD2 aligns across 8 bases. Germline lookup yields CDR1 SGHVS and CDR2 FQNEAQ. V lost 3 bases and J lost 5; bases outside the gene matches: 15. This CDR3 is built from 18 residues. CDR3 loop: CASSLPISGKHKNNEQFF. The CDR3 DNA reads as TGTGCCAGCAGCTTGCCGATTAGCGGGAAGCATAAAAACAATGAGCAGTTCTTC.

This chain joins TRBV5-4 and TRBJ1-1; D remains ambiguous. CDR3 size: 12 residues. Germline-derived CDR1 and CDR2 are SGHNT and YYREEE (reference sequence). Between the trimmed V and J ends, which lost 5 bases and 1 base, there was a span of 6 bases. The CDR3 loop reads CASRISNTEAFF. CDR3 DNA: TGTGCCAGCAGGATCTCGAACACTGAAGCTTTCTTT.

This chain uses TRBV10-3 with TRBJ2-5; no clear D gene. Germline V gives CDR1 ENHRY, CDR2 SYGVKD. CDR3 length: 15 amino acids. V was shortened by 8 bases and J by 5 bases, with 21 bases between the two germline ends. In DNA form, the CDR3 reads TGTGCCATCGCCGAGAGCAATCGTAAAGGGGAGACCCAGTACTTC. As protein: CAIAESNRKGETQYF.

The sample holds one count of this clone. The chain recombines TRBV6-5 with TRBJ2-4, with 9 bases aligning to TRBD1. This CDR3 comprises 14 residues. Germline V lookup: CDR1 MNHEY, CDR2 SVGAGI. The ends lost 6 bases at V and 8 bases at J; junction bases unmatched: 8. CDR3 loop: CASRTGTGRYIQYF. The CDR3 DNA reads TGTGCCAGCAGAACCGGGACAGGGAGATACATTCAGTACTTC.

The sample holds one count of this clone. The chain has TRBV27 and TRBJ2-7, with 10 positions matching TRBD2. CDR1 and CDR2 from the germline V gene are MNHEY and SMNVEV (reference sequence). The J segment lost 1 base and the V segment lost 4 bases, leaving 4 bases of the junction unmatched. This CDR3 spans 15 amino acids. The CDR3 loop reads CASSWVAGGSYEQYF. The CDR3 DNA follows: TGTGCCAGCAGTTGGGTAGCGGGAGGATCCTACGAGCAGTACTTC.

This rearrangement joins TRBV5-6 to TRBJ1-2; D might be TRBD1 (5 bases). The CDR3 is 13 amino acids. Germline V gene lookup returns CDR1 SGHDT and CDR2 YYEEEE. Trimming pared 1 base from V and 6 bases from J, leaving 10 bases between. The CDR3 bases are TGTGCCAGCAGCTTGCTATGGGGCCATGGCTACACCTTC. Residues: CASSLLWGHGYTF.

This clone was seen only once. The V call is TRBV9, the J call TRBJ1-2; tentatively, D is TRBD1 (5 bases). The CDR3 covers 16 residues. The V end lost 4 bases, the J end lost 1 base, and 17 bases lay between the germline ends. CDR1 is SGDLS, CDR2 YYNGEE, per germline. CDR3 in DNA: TGTGCCAGCAGCTCAAGTGTTTGGGGGGTTAACTATGGCTACACCTTC. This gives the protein CASSSSVWGVNYGYTF.

This CDR3 reads CASSSTTAYEQYF. CDR3 DNA: TGCGCCAGCAGCTCAACCACAGCCTACGAGCAGTACTTC. The chain couples TRBV5-1 to TRBJ2-7; unclear D gene. The CDR3 is 13 residues long. Germline CDR1 reads SGHRS; CDR2 reads YFSETQ. V lost 3 bases and J 2 bases, leaving 9 bases between the germline ends.

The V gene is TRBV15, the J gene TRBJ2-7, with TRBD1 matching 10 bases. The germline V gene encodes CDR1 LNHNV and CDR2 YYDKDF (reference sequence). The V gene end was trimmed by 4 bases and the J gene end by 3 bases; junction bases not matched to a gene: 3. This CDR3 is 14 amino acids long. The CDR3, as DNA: TGTGCCACCAGCATGACAGGGGGCGTCTACGAGCAGTACTTC. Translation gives CATSMTGGVYEQYF.

The CDR3 nucleotides are TGTGCCAGCAGCTTAATCGGGGGACAGCCCCAGCATTTT. Its translation is CASSLIGGQPQHF. This chain connects TRBV7-2 to TRBJ1-5, with D possibly being TRBD1 (5 bases). Germline CDR1 SGHTA, CDR2 FQGNSA. V was clipped by 2 bases and J by 7 bases, with 9 bases between them. CDR3 length: 13 amino acids.

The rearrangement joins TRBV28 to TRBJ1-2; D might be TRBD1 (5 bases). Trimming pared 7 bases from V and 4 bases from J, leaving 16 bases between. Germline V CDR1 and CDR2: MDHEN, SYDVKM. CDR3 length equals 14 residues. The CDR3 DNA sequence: TGTGCCAGCATCCCGGGGCTCGCTGGCTATGGCTACACCTTC. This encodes CASIPGLAGYGYTF.

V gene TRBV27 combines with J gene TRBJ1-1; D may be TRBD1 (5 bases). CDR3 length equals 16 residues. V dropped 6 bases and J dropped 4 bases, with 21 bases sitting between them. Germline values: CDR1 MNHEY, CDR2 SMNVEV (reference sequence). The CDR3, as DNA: TGTGCCAGCAGCCGCGGGGTAGGGGTCGAGGGCACTGAAGCTTTCTTT. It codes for CASSRGVGVEGTEAFF.

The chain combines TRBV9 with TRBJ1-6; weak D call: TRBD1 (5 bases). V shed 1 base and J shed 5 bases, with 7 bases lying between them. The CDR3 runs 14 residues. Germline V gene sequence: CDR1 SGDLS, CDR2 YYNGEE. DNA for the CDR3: TGTGCCAGCAGCGTATGGGGGAATAATTCACCCCTCCACTTT. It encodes CASSVWGNNSPLHF.

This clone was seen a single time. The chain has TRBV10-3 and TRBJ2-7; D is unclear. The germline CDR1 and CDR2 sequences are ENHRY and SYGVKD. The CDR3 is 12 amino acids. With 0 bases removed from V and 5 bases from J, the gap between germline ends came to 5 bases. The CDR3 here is CAISESGNEQYF. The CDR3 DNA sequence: TGTGCCATCAGTGAGTCGGGGAACGAGCAGTACTTC.

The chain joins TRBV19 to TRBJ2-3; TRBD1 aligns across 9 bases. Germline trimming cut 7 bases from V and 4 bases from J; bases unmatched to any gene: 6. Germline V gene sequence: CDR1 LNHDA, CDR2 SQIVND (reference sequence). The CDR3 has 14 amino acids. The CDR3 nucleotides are TGTGCCAGTAATCCGGGACAGGGTCCAGATACGCAGTATTTT. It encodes CASNPGQGPDTQYF.

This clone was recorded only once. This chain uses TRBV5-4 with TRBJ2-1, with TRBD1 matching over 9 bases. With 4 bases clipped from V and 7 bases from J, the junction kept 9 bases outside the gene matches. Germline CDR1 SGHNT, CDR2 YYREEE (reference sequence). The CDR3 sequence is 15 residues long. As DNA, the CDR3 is TGTGCCAGCAGCCCAAGACAGGGGGGGGGTAATGAGCAGTTCTTC. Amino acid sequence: CASSPRQGGGNEQFF. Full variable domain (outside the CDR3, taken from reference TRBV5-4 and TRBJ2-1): ETGVTQSPTHLIKTRGQQVTLRCSSQSGHNTVSWYQQALGQGPQFIFQYYREEENGRGNFPPRFSGLQFPNYSSELNVNALELDDSALYLCASSPRQGGGNEQFFGPGTRLTVL.